Below, 31 T cell receptor beta chains from the same sample are listed, as sequenced in a study of beta chain features in type 1 diabetes. The study's findings and limits: Among patients with Type 1 diabetes, TCRB CDR3s were moderately but significantly shorter in every one of the four CD4+ subsets.

Antigens of these TCRs are unknown. The authors reverse transcribed all of the isolated RNA, so sequencing captured expressed TCRB transcripts. The assay was immunoSEQ multiplex PCR, and TCRdb's table has in-frame clones only and misses some. Among some 640,000 clones listed, about 14% were seen once. Source material: naive CD4+ T cells from blood. The receptors shown here come from a man younger than 30 with type 1 diabetes.

This clone has only a few counts. This rearrangement joins TRBV11-2 to TRBJ1-4; D is possibly TRBD1 (6 bases). This CDR3 comprises 15 residues. V was trimmed by 1 base and J by 8 bases, leaving 14 bases between them. The germline gives CDR1 SGHAT, CDR2 FQNNGV. The CDR3 sequence: CASSLGNRATEKLFF. CDR3 bases: TGTGCCAGCAGCTTAGGGAACAGGGCAACGGAAAAACTGTTTTTT. The complete variable domain, with remaining parts taken from reference TRBV11-2 and TRBJ1-4, reads EAGVAQSPRYKIIEKRQSVAFWCNPISGHATLYWYQQILGQGPKLLIQFQNNGVVDDSQLPKDRFSAERLKGVDSTLKIQPAKLEDSAVYLCASSLGNRATEKLFFGSGTQLSVL.

This clone was seen a few times. The V and J genes are TRBV29-1 and TRBJ1-2; D ambiguous. Germline values: CDR1 SQVTM, CDR2 ANQGSEA. The CDR3 runs to 11 residues. Between the trimmed V and J ends, which lost 4 bases and 8 bases, there was a span of 11 bases. The CDR3 region is CSVATWEGYTF. CDR3 nucleotides: TGCAGCGTTGCAACGTGGGAGGGCTACACCTTC.

The chain links TRBV11-2 to TRBJ2-5, with 9 bases identical to TRBD2. The trim removed 4 bases at V and 4 bases at J, leaving 7 bases unmatched. The CDR3 totals 15 residues. Germline V lookup: CDR1 SGHAT, CDR2 FQNNGV. CDR3 sequence reads: CASSWLAGVAETQYF. The CDR3 region has the DNA TGTGCCAGCAGCTGGTTAGCGGGAGTGGCAGAGACCCAGTACTTC.

This clone was found a few times. The chain is built from TRBV19 and TRBJ1-5; D gene uncertain. V lost 3 bases, J lost 7 bases, and 7 bases lay in between. Germline assignment: CDR1 LNHDA and CDR2 SQIVND (reference sequence). This CDR3 has 12 amino acids. The CDR3 region has the DNA TGTGCCAGTAGTATTCAAGGGCAGCCCCAGCATTTT. It specifies CASSIQGQPQHF.

This clone appeared a few times. Germline is not matched at one junction end, which may reflect a read error. This sequence joins TRBV7-9 and TRBJ2-1; a weak D match, TRBD2 (6 bases). CDR3 length equals 14 residues. Looked up from germline, CDR1 is SEHNR and CDR2 is FQNEAQ (reference sequence). The CDR3 loop reads CASSLGRRGESALF. In nucleotides, the CDR3 is TGTGCCAGCAGCTTAGGGCGGCGGGGTGAGTCGGCCCTCTTC.

The chain combines TRBV7-9 with TRBJ1-1, with D tentatively TRBD1 (5 bases). The CDR3 has 14 residues. Per the germline V gene, CDR1 is SEHNR and CDR2 is FQNEAQ (reference sequence). V was cut by 3 bases and J by 1 base, with 9 bases left in between. The chain's CDR3 is CASSFGHQNTEAFF. The CDR3 DNA sequence: TGTGCCAGCAGCTTCGGACATCAGAACACTGAAGCTTTCTTT.

The chain couples TRBV14 to TRBJ2-1; D gene uncertain. CDR1 is SGHDN and CDR2 is FVKESK in the germline V gene. The CDR3 covers 14 residues. V gave up 5 bases and J gave up 7 bases, with 15 bases separating them. This CDR3 reads CASSSPLPGNEQFF. The DNA of the CDR3 is TGTGCCAGCAGCTCCCCCCTGCCGGGTAATGAGCAGTTCTTC.

This clone showed up just a few times. The chain is built from TRBV27 and TRBJ2-7, with D perhaps matching TRBD1 (6 bases). CDR3 size: 13 residues. Germline-derived CDR1 and CDR2 are MNHEY and SMNVEV (reference sequence). V was pared by 8 bases and J by 2 bases, with 13 bases between. CDR3 residues: CASRMTGAYEQYF. CDR3 coding DNA: TGTGCCAGCCGCATGACAGGTGCCTACGAGCAGTACTTC.

This clone was seen a few times. The rearrangement joins TRBV7-2 to TRBJ2-1, with D perhaps matching TRBD2 (6 bases). The CDR3 spans 15 residues. The germline CDR1 and CDR2 sequences are SGHTA and FQGNSA. V was cut by 8 bases and J by 3 bases, with 17 bases left in between. DNA of the CDR3: TGTGCCAGCTCCGTGGCGGCGCGGGACTACAATGAGCAGTTCTTC. Its protein product is CASSVAARDYNEQFF.

This clone has only a few counts. This chain connects TRBV14 to TRBJ1-1; D gene uncertain. V was clipped by 0 bases and J by 11 bases, with 13 bases between them. Germline V gene sequence: CDR1 SGHDN, CDR2 FVKESK. The CDR3 covers 13 residues. Here the CDR3 DNA reads TGTGCCAGCAGCCAAGATTGGGAGCCCGAGGCTTTCTTT. This translates into CASSQDWEPEAFF.

J is TRBJ2-2 and V is TRBV9, with 7 bases lining up with TRBD1. Germline assignment: CDR1 SGDLS and CDR2 YYNGEE. V was clipped by 1 base and J by 1 base; unmatched bases: 7. The CDR3 spans 17 residues. The DNA of the CDR3 is TGTGCCAGCAGCGTATCCCCTTACAGGGGGAACACCGGGGAGCTGTTTTTT. Protein sequence: CASSVSPYRGNTGELFF.

This chain joins TRBV30 and TRBJ1-1, with D maybe TRBD1 (6 bases). Germline lookup yields CDR1 GTSNPN and CDR2 SVGIG (reference sequence). CDR3 length: 13 amino acids. The V gene lost 0 bases and the J gene lost 6 bases, with 11 bases spanning the gap. This CDR3 reads CAWSVQGRSEAFF. For the CDR3, the DNA is TGTGCCTGGAGTGTACAGGGCCGCTCTGAAGCTTTCTTT.

The chain carries TRBV4-3 and TRBJ1-4; TRBD1 aligns across 8 bases. Germline V gene lookup returns CDR1 LGHNA and CDR2 YSLEER. Losses at the gene ends were 3 bases for V and 5 bases for J; bases not matched to a gene: 14. The CDR3 has 18 residues. The DNA of the CDR3 is TGCGCCAGCAGCCACCCGAGAAGGAACGGGGACAGGAATGAAAAACTGTTTTTT. As protein: CASSHPRRNGDRNEKLFF.

With respect to this clone: Compared with germline, one end of the junction differs, possibly owing to a read error. V gene TRBV7-9 combines with J gene TRBJ2-3, with D possibly being TRBD1 (7 bases). Germline assignment: CDR1 SEHNR and CDR2 FQNEAQ (reference sequence). The CDR3 extends over 12 amino acids. The CDR3 loop is CASSFDQDREDF. The CDR3 DNA reads TGTGCCAGCAGCTTCGACCAAGACAGGGAGGATTTT.

The chain links TRBV23-1 to TRBJ2-1; D remains ambiguous. TRBV23-1 is identified as an open reading frame with a role that is uncertain. The V gene lost 5 bases and the J gene lost 3 bases, with 17 bases spanning the gap. The CDR3 consists of 16 residues. In DNA, the CDR3 is TGCGCCAGCAGTTCGCAATGGGCCGTAGACTACAATGAGCAGTTCTTC. This codes for CASSSQWAVDYNEQFF.

This clone has only a few counts. The V call is TRBV28, the J call TRBJ2-7; either TRBD1 or TRBD2 may fit D (5 bases each). This CDR3 region has 14 residues. Germline V gene lookup returns CDR1 MDHEN and CDR2 SYDVKM. V was cut by 4 bases and J by 5 bases, with 15 bases left in between. The CDR3 region is CASSSPGSVNEQYF. In DNA, the CDR3 is TGTGCCAGCAGTTCACCAGGGAGTGTGAACGAGCAGTACTTC.

This clone was counted only a few times. The V and J genes are TRBV2 and TRBJ2-2, with D possibly TRBD1 on 5 matching bases. Germline V gene sequence: CDR1 SNHLY, CDR2 FYNNEI. V lost 3 bases and J 5 bases, leaving 16 bases between the germline ends. This CDR3 spans 16 amino acids. The CDR3 protein is CASSDLGLGQTGELFF. For the CDR3, the DNA is TGTGCCAGCAGTGATCTGGGTCTAGGACAAACCGGGGAGCTGTTTTTT.

CDR3 sequence (DNA): TGTGCCAGCAGCTTAGTACAGGGGGCGAATCAGCCCCAGCATTTT. It specifies CASSLVQGANQPQHF. The J gene is TRBJ1-5, the V gene TRBV7-2; 9 bases align to TRBD1. The V gene end was trimmed by 1 base and the J gene end by 4 bases; junction bases not matched to a gene: 2. Germline CDR1 and CDR2: SGHTA and FQGNSA. The CDR3 is 15 amino acids.

The rearrangement uses TRBV6-5 and TRBJ2-7; TRBD2 might be the D (5 bases). CDR3 length equals 13 residues. CDR1 is MNHEY, CDR2 SVGAGI, per germline. V dropped 8 bases and J dropped 2 bases, with 13 bases sitting between them. CDR3 nucleotide sequence: TGTGCCAGCCGGAGGAACAATCCCTACGAGCAGTACTTC. This codes for CASRRNNPYEQYF.

This clone was seen a handful of times. The chain carries TRBV10-3 and TRBJ1-2, with D perhaps matching TRBD1 (6 bases). The CDR3 sequence is 15 residues long. In germline, CDR1 is ENHRY, CDR2 SYGVKD. Between the trimmed V and J ends, which lost 3 bases and 4 bases, there was a span of 15 bases. The CDR3 sequence is CAISDQTGRGYGYTF. The DNA of the CDR3 is TGTGCCATCAGTGACCAGACAGGACGGGGCTATGGCTACACCTTC.

This clone was counted only a few times. The chain carries TRBV6-1 and TRBJ2-1; perhaps TRBD1 as D (6 bases). Trimming took 7 bases from V and 1 from J, leaving 11 bases between them. The CDR3 runs 14 residues. CDR1 is MNHNS and CDR2 is SASEGT in the germline V gene. CDR3 sequence (DNA): TGTGCCAGCATAACAGGGATATCCTACAATGAGCAGTTCTTC. Translating gives CASITGISYNEQFF.

This sequence joins TRBV7-2 and TRBJ1-5; D possibly corresponds to TRBD1 (5 bases). The germline V gene encodes CDR1 SGHTA and CDR2 FQGNSA. V was cut by 5 bases and J by 6 bases, with 17 bases left in between. The CDR3 runs to 15 residues. CDR3 region: CASSDGPAGSQPQHF. The CDR3 DNA follows: TGTGCCAGCAGCGACGGCCCGGCAGGGAGTCAGCCCCAGCATTTT.

The gene calls are TRBV29-1 and TRBJ1-1; TRBD1 might be the D (6 bases). The CDR3 extends over 15 amino acids. Germline V gene sequence: CDR1 SQVTM, CDR2 ANQGSEA. Trimming took 6 bases from V and 1 from J, leaving 18 bases between them. Here the CDR3 reads CSVQPSQTGNTEAFF. In nucleotides, the CDR3 is TGCAGCGTACAACCCTCTCAGACAGGGAACACTGAAGCTTTCTTT.

This sequence joins TRBV5-4 and TRBJ2-3; 11 bases are a match to TRBD1. CDR1 is SGHNT and CDR2 is YYREEE in the germline V gene (reference sequence). CDR3 size: 15 residues. Trimming at V came to 4 bases and at J to 5 bases, leaving 6 bases not matched to a gene. The CDR3 nucleotides are TGTGCCAGCAGCCCTCGGACAGGGGGCAAAGATACGCAGTATTTT. This encodes CASSPRTGGKDTQYF.

The chain employs TRBV5-1 and TRBJ2-7, with TRBD1 matching over 7 bases. The ends lost 1 base at V and 0 bases at J; junction bases unmatched: 10. Per germline, CDR1 SGHRS and CDR2 YFSETQ. This CDR3 contains 17 residues. CDR3 bases: TGCGCCAGCAGCTTGAACTGGGACAGTAGGAACTCCTACGAGCAGTACTTC. Its translation is CASSLNWDSRNSYEQYF.

This clone appeared a few times. The V and J genes are TRBV5-1 and TRBJ2-1, with a tentative D call TRBD2 (5 bases). V dropped 3 bases and J dropped 7 bases, with 14 bases sitting between them. From germline, CDR1 is SGHRS and CDR2 YFSETQ. The CDR3 covers 14 residues. The CDR3 DNA follows: TGCGCCAGCAGCTCCCCTGGGAGAGGGAATGAGCAGTTCTTC. Protein: CASSSPGRGNEQFF.

This chain links TRBV10-3 with TRBJ2-7; D may correspond to TRBD1 or TRBD2 (5 bases each). Trimming shortened V by 10 bases and J by 4 bases, and 14 bases separated the two germline ends. Per germline, CDR1 ENHRY and CDR2 SYGVKD. The CDR3 runs to 12 residues. The CDR3, as DNA: TGTGCCACCCGGGACCCCAAATACGAGCAGTACTTC. Translated, it gives CATRDPKYEQYF.

This clone was detected only a few times. This rearrangement joins TRBV30 to TRBJ1-1, with D uncertain. CDR3 length equals 11 residues. Germline V lookup: CDR1 GTSNPN, CDR2 SVGIG (reference sequence). Trimming stripped 2 bases from V and 7 bases from J, with 8 bases between. The CDR3 nucleotides are TGTGCCTGGAGTATGACCTTTGAAGCTTTCTTT. This gives the protein CAWSMTFEAFF.

The chain carries TRBV30 and TRBJ1-3; D remains unclear. This CDR3 is built from 15 residues. V was pared by 0 bases and J by 8 bases, with 17 bases between. CDR1 and CDR2 from the germline V gene are GTSNPN and SVGIG (reference sequence). The CDR3 region is CAWSVGTALVDTIYF. In DNA form, the CDR3 reads TGTGCCTGGAGTGTGGGAACGGCTCTGGTGGACACCATATATTTT.

In its sample, this clone was seen a few times. The chain carries TRBV12-5 and TRBJ1-4; D is unclear. Germline assignment: CDR1 LGHNT and CDR2 FRNRAP. CDR3 length: 15 residues. The V end was cut by 3 bases, the J end by 8 bases, with 16 bases between. CDR3 in amino acids: CASGFPPHLREKLFF. The CDR3 region has the DNA TGTGCTAGTGGTTTCCCCCCACACCTCCGCGAAAAACTGTTTTTT.

This chain connects TRBV5-5 to TRBJ2-7; D gene uncertain. V lost 4 bases to trimming and J lost 2 bases, with 19 bases between them. The CDR3 is 16 residues long. From germline, CDR1 is SGHKS and CDR2 YYEKEE (reference sequence). CDR3 amino acids: CASSRRYAADTYEQYF. As DNA, the CDR3 is TGTGCCAGCAGCCGTAGGTATGCGGCGGATACCTACGAGCAGTACTTC.